This T cell receptor (beta chain) is from a study of technical replicates of blood from several donors. V gave up 4 bases and J gave up 1 base; unmatched junction bases: 8. The CDR3 has 15 amino acids. Germline V CDR1 and CDR2: SGHNT, YYREEE (reference sequence). Method: immunoSEQ multiplex PCR; TCRdb's copy keeps in-frame clones and lacks some. In the table there are approximately 60,000 clones, just under 90% of which are singletons. The specimen sequenced was PBMCs. The receptor was isolated from a human donor in good health. Some clones in this sample may be carry-over from other donors' samples. The chain employs TRBV5-4 and TRBJ2-7, with 7 bases fitting TRBD2. Written as DNA, the CDR3 is TGTGCCAGCAGCCACGGCGGGAGCGGATCCTACGAGCAGTACTTC. Translating gives CASSHGGSGSYEQYF.